Listed here are 10 T cell receptor beta chains from one sample, sequenced in a study of shared clonotypes between healthy human individuals. Sequenced by immunoSEQ multiplex PCR; TCRdb stores in-frame clones only, minus some. The sample has under 1,100,000 clones, roughly 70% seen once; the top ten hold over 1.3%. The material sequenced was memory CD4+ T cells sorted from blood. The subset here: CD45RA-negative fraction. Receptor source: a young man in good health.

V and J are TRBV30 and TRBJ1-6; the D is unclear. This CDR3 spans 13 amino acids. Germline values: CDR1 GTSNPN, CDR2 SVGIG (reference sequence). With 8 bases removed from V and 7 bases from J, the gap between germline ends came to 15 bases. CDR3 nucleotides: TGTGCCACCCCGGGGAGAGGGAATTCACCCCTCCACTTT. Protein sequence: CATPGRGNSPLHF. The whole variable domain, filled in from reference TRBV30 and TRBJ1-6, reads SQTIHQWPATLVQPVGSPLSLECTVEGTSNPNLYWYRQAAGRGLQLLFYSVGIGQISSEVPQNLSASRPQDRQFILSSKKLLLSDSGFYLCATPGRGNSPLHFGNGTRLTVT.

The chain is built from TRBV5-8 and TRBJ2-7; possible D gene TRBD2, 6 bases. With 6 bases removed from V and 3 bases from J, the gap between germline ends came to 16 bases. CDR1 SGHTS and CDR2 YDEGEE come from the germline V gene. The CDR3 contains 14 residues. CDR3: CASTSGLALYEQYF. The CDR3 nucleotides are TGTGCCAGCACCTCGGGACTGGCGCTCTACGAGCAGTACTTC.

This chain joins TRBV18 and TRBJ2-7; no clear D. Germline assignment: CDR1 KGHSH and CDR2 LQKENI. There are 14 residues in the CDR3. Between the trimmed V and J ends, which lost 2 bases and 5 bases, there was a span of 13 bases. The CDR3 nucleotides read TGTGCCAGCTCACCAAGAGGTGAGCAACACGAGCAGTACTTC. Protein sequence: CASSPRGEQHEQYF. The full variable domain, rest sourced from reference TRBV18 and TRBJ2-7, is NAGVMQNPRHLVRRRGQEARLRCSPMKGHSHVYWYRQLPEEGLKFMVYLQKENIIDESGMPKERFSAEFPKEGPSILRIQQVVRGDSAAYFCASSPRGEQHEQYFGPGTRLTVT.

V is TRBV9 and J is TRBJ1-4; no reliable D call. CDR1 and CDR2 from the germline V gene are SGDLS and YYNGEE. The CDR3 is 13 amino acids. V lost 0 bases to trimming and J lost 11 bases, with 11 bases between them. CDR3 coding DNA: TGTGCCAGCAGCGTAGACGGGAATAGGAAACTGTTTTTT. It translates to CASSVDGNRKLFF.

The chain joins TRBV6-6 to TRBJ1-3; D is uncertain. This CDR3 is built from 14 residues. Trimming pared 5 bases from V and 0 bases from J, leaving 8 bases between. Germline V lookup: CDR1 MNHNY, CDR2 SVGAGI (reference sequence). In nucleotides, the CDR3 is TGTGCCAGCAGTCCGACTTTCTCTGGAAACACCATATATTTT. It translates to CASSPTFSGNTIYF.

This clone was seen once. The chain has TRBV29-1 and TRBJ1-3; no clear D. This CDR3 has 13 amino acids. The germline CDR1 and CDR2 sequences are SQVTM and ANQGSEA. V lost 3 bases and J 0 bases, leaving 6 bases between the germline ends. This chain's CDR3 is CSVEQFSGNTIYF. CDR3 bases: TGCAGCGTTGAGCAATTCTCTGGAAACACCATATATTTT.

The chain has TRBV14 and TRBJ1-2; D is uncertain. Germline V gene data show CDR1 as SGHDN and CDR2 as FVKESK. Trimming shortened V by 4 bases and J by 1 base, and 7 bases separated the two germline ends. This CDR3 is 13 amino acids long. CDR3: CASSLLVNYGYTF. As DNA, the CDR3 is TGTGCCAGCAGCCTCCTCGTTAACTATGGCTACACCTTC. Complete variable domain (other parts from reference TRBV14 and TRBJ1-2): EAGVTQFPSHSVIEKGQTVTLRCDPISGHDNLYWYRRVMGKEIKFLLHFVKESKQDESGMPNNRFLAERTGGTYSTLKVQPAELEDSGVYFCASSLLVNYGYTFGSGTRLTVV.

As concerns this clone: A much larger clone sits a single nucleotide away, making a read error possible. The V and J genes are TRBV6-5 and TRBJ2-3, with D uncertain. CDR1 and CDR2 (germline): MNHEY, SVGAGI. V shed 1 base and J shed 6 bases, with 2 bases lying between them. The CDR3 contains 11 residues. CDR3 sequence reads: CASSYWDTQYF. The CDR3 region has the DNA TGTGCCAGCAGTTACTGGGATACGCAGTATTTT.

In nucleotides, the CDR3 is TGTGCCAGCAGTGTGAGGCCATCGGAAACAGATACGCAGTATTTT. This translates into CASSVRPSETDTQYF. The genes are TRBV6-1 and TRBJ2-3; D is ambiguous. The CDR3 is 15 residues long. V dropped 4 bases and J dropped 3 bases, with 14 bases sitting between them. CDR1 MNHNS and CDR2 SASEGT come from the germline V gene.

In regard to this clone: Its ends do not fully match the called genes, so a read error is possible. The same CDR3 can be traced to other DNA sequences in this sample. The chain joins TRBV28 to TRBJ1-6; D is undetermined. The CDR3 has 15 residues. Per the germline V gene, CDR1 is MDHEN and CDR2 is SYDVKM. CDR3 sequence: CASSPSHGVNSPLHF. CDR3 nucleotide sequence: TGCGCCAGCAGTCCTTCTCACGGGGTCAATTCACCCCTCCACTTT.